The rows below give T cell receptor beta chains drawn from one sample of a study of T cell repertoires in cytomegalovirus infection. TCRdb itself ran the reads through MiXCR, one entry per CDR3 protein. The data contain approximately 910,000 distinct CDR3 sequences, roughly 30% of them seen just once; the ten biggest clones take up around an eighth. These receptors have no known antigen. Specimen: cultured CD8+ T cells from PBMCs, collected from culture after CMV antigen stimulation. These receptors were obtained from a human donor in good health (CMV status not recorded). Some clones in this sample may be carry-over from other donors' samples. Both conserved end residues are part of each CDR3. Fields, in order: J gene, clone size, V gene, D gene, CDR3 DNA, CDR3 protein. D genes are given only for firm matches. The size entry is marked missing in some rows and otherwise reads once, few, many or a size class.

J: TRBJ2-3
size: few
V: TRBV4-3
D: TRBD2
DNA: TGCGCCAGCAGCCAAGGACTAGCGGCCACAGATACGCAGTATTTT
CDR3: CASSQGLAATDTQYF

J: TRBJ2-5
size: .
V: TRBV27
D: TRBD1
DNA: TGTGCCAGCACCAAGACAGGGGACGGGGAGACCCAGTACTTC
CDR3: CASTKTGDGETQYF

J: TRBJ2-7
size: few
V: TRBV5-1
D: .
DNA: TGCGCCAGCAGCTTGGCGCCCGGATTCTACGAGCAGTACTTC
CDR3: CASSLAPGFYEQYF

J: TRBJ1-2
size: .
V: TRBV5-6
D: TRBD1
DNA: TGTGCCAGCAGCTCGCCAGGGGGCGGGAATGGCTACACCTTC
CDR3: CASSSPGGGNGYTF

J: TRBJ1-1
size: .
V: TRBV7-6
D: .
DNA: TGTGCCAGCAGCTTAGGTGGGGCCGGCATTCTCGAAGCTTTCTTT
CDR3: CASSLGGAGILEAFF

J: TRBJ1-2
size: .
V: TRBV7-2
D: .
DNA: TGTGCCAGCAGTCCAGGGGTGGGTGGCTATGGCTACACCTTC
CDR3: CASSPGVGGYGYTF

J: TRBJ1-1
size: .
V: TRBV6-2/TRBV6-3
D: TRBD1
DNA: TGTGCCAGCCAGACAGGGGCGAACACTGAAGCTTTCTTT
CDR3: CASQTGANTEAFF

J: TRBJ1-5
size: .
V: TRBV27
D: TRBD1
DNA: TGTGCCAGCAGTCCGGGACAGGGCGAATCGATGAATCAGCCCCAGCATTTT
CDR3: CASSPGQGESMNQPQHF

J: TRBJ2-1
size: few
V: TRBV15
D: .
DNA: TGTGCCACCAGCAGAGATCTGGGGGAAAATGAGCAGTTCTTC
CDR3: CATSRDLGENEQFF

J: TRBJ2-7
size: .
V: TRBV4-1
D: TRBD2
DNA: TGCGCCAGCAGCCCGGCCCGGGGGAGCGGGGCTCCCTACGAGCAGTACTTC
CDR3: CASSPARGSGAPYEQYF

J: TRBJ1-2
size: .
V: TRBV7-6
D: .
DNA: TGTGTCAGCAGCTTAGAAGGGACGGGCTATGGCTACACCTTC
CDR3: CVSSLEGTGYGYTF

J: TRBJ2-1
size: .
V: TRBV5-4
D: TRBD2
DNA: TGTGCCAGCAGCCTCGGGGGGAGCTATTACAATGAGCAGTTCTTC
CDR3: CASSLGGSYYNEQFF

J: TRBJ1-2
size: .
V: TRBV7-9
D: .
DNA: TGTGCCAGCAGCTTTCCAGGGCGCCCCGCTCGTTATGGCTACACCTTC
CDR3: CASSFPGRPARYGYTF

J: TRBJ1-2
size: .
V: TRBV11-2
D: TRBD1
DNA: TGTGCCAGCAGCTTATGGACAGGGAAAGAGATTGGTGGCTACACCTTC
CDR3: CASSLWTGKEIGGYTF

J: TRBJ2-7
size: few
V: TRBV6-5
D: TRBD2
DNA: TGTGCCAGCAGTTATGCTCTAGGGGAGGGTGTGTCCTACGAGCAGTACTTC
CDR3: CASSYALGEGVSYEQYF

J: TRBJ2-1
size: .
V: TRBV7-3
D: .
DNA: TGTGCCAGCAGCTTAAGGTCGGTCCCCTACAATGAGCAGTTCTTC
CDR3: CASSLRSVPYNEQFF

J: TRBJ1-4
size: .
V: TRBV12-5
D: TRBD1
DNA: TGTGCTAGTGCTAATCCTCAGGGGGAAGGTGAAAAACTGTTTTTT
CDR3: CASANPQGEGEKLFF

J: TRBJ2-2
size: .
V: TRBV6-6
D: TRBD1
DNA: TGTGCCAGCAGACGACCGACAGGGGGCTGGGGGGAGCTGTTTTTT
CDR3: CASRRPTGGWGELFF

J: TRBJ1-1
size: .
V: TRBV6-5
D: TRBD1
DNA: TGTGCCAGCAGTACGATGACAGGGAAGGATACTGAAGCTTTCTTT
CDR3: CASSTMTGKDTEAFF

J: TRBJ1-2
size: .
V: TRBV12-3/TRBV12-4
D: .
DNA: TGTGCCAGCAGTTTCGGAGATTTAGCCTATGGCTACACCTTC
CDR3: CASSFGDLAYGYTF

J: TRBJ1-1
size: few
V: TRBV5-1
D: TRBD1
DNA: TGCGCCAGCAGCTTGGGGGCCCAGGGGGAAGGAACTGAAGCTTTCTTT
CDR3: CASSLGAQGEGTEAFF

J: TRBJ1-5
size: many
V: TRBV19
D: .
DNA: TGTGCCAGTAGTATAGACGACAGTAGCAATCAGCCCCAGCATTTT
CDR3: CASSIDDSSNQPQHF

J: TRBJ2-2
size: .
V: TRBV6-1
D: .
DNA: TGTGCCAGCAGTCCTATTGGGGGGGGCCTAGGCGGGGAGCTGTTTTTT
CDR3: CASSPIGGGLGGELFF

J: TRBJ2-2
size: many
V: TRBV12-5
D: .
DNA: TGTGCTAGCTTCGGAGGGGAGCTGTTTTTT
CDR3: CASFGGELFF

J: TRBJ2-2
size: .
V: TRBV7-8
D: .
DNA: TGTGCCAGCATGGTCCTCGGGGAGCTGTTTTTT
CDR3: CASMVLGELFF

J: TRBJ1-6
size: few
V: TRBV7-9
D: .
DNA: TGTGCCAGCAGCTTGCAGGGGCATAATTCACCCCTCCACTTT
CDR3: CASSLQGHNSPLHF

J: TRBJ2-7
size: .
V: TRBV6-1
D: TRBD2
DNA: TGTGCCAGCAAAGCTAACGGGGCGGGGGACCCTACCTACGAGCAGTACTTC
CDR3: CASKANGAGDPTYEQYF

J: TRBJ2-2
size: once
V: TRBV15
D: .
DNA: TGTGCCACCAGCAGAGACTTAACAGGGAGACACACCGGGGAGCTGTTTTTT
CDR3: CATSRDLTGRHTGELFF

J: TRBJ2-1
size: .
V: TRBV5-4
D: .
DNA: TGTGCCAGCAGCTTGCTGGGGGGGGGGGCCCGAGGTGAGCAGTTCTTC
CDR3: CASSLLGGGARGEQFF

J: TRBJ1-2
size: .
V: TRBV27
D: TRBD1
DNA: TGTGCCAGCAGTTTAATGAGGACAGGGGGCGAGATCTATGGCTACACCTTC
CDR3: CASSLMRTGGEIYGYTF

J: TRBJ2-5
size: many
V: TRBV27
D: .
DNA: TGTGCCAGCAGTTCTTCCGAACTCGGTCAAGAGACCCAGTACTTC
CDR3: CASSSSELGQETQYF

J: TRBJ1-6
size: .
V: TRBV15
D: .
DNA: TGTGCCACCAGCAGAGATGCGAGGCCGAGCTATAATTCACCCCTCCACTTT
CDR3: CATSRDARPSYNSPLHF

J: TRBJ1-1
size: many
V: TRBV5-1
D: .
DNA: TGTGCCAGCAGTTTCGGGCAGATGAACACTGAAGCTTTCTTT
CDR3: CASSFGQMNTEAFF

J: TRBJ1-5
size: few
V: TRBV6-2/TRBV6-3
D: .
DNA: TGTGCCAGCAGTTACACGACAGTTGTCAATCAGCCCCAGCATTTT
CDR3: CASSYTTVVNQPQHF

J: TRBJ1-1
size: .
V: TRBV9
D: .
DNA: TGTGCCAGCAGCGTATCTTCAGCCGGGAACACTGAAGCTTTCTTT
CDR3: CASSVSSAGNTEAFF

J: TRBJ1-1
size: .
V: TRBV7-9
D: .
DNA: TGTGCCAGCAGCCCGCAGAGGGAAGCTTTCTTT
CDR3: CASSPQREAFF

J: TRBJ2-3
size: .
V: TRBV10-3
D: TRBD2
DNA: TGTGCCATCAGTGAGTCCTCGACACTAGCGGGGGGGCCTTCAGATACGCAGTATTTT
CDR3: CAISESSTLAGGPSDTQYF

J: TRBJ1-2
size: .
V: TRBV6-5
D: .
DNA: TGTGCCAGCAGTTACGGGCGTCGGTATGGCTACACCTTC
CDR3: CASSYGRRYGYTF

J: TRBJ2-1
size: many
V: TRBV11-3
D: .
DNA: TGTGCCAGCAGCTTAAGGGGCGGACAGAACAATGAGCAGTTCTTC
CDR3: CASSLRGGQNNEQFF

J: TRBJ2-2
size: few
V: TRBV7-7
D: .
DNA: TGTGCTAGCAGTCCTACTCAGCGGGCGAACACCGGGGAGCTGTTTTTT
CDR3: CASSPTQRANTGELFF

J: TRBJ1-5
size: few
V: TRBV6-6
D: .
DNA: TGTGCCAGCAGTTACTCTATGTCAGGGGATAAACAGCCCCAGCATTTT
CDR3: CASSYSMSGDKQPQHF

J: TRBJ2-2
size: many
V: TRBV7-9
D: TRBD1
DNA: TGTGCCAGCAGCTTTTCAGGACAGGGGACCAGGGAAAGCACCGGGGAGCTGTTTTTT
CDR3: CASSFSGQGTRESTGELFF

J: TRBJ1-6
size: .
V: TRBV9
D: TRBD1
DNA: TGTGCCAGCAGCGGGCCAGGGGGATTCGGTTCACCCCTCCACTTT
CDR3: CASSGPGGFGSPLHF

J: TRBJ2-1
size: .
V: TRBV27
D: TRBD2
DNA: TGTGCCAGCAGTTTAGACTATAGCGGGGGGGCCTACAATGAGCAGTTCTTC
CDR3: CASSLDYSGGAYNEQFF

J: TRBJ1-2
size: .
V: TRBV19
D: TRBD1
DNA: TGTGCCAGTCCACCCAGGGAGGGGGTTTGGACAGGGAGTCCCTATGGCTACACCTTC
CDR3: CASPPREGVWTGSPYGYTF

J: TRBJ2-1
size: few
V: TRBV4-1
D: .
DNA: TGCGCCAGCAGCTATGACAGACCTTTCTACAATGAGCAGTTCTTC
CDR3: CASSYDRPFYNEQFF

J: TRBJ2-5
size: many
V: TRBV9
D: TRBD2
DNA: TGTGCCAGCAGCCCCGGGACTAGCTTGAAAGAGACCCAGTACTTC
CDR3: CASSPGTSLKETQYF

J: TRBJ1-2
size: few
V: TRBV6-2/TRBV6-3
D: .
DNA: TGTGCCAGCAACCCTCGGCCAGGGCTTAACTATGGCTACACCTTC
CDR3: CASNPRPGLNYGYTF

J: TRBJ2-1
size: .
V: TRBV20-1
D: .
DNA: TGCAGTGCTAGGTACTACAATGAGCAGTTCTTC
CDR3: CSARYYNEQFF

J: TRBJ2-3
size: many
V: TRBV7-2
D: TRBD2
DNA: TGTGCCAGCAGCTTAGTAGCGGGGACTCTCACAGATACGCAGTATTTT
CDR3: CASSLVAGTLTDTQYF

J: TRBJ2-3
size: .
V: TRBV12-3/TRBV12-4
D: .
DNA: TGTGCCAGCATTGGGACACTTGCAACAGATACGCAGTATTTT
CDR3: CASIGTLATDTQYF

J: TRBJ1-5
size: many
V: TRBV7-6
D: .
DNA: TGTGCCAGCAGCTTAGGGGGGCCTCAGCCCCAGCATTTT
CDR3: CASSLGGPQPQHF

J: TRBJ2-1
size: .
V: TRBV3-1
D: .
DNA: TGTGCCAGCAGCCAAGAAAGCCCCAACAATGAGCAGTTCTTC
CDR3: CASSQESPNNEQFF

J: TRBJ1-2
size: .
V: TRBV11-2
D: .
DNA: TGTGCCAGCAGCGAAAACCCAGGGTCGTATAACTATGGCTACACCTTC
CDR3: CASSENPGSYNYGYTF

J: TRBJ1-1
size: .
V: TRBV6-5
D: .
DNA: TGTGCCAGCAGCCCAGACAGAGATTACACTGAAGCTTTCTTT
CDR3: CASSPDRDYTEAFF

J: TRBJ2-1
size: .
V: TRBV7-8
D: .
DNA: TGTGCCAGCAGCTTAGCACAAGAGCAGTTCTTC
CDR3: CASSLAQEQFF

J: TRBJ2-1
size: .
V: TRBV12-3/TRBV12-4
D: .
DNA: TGTGCCACGTTCCCCGGACCCAAATCCAATGAGCAGTTCTTC
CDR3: CATFPGPKSNEQFF